These 21 T cell receptor beta chains came from one sample sequenced in a study of blood T cell repertoires in COVID-19. This table comes from immunoSEQ multiplex PCR, and its TCRdb copy is limited to in-frame clones, with some not included. The sample has 200,000 to 250,000 clones, around 80% seen once. Sequenced sample: peripheral blood. The receptors stem from a woman in her 70s with acute or convalescent COVID-19.

The chain is built from TRBV6-1 and TRBJ1-5; TRBD1 matches at 8 bases. The CDR3 consists of 18 residues. CDR1 and CDR2 from the germline V gene are MNHNS and SASEGT. Unmatched junction bases numbered 11, after V lost 3 bases and J lost 1 base. CDR3 nucleotides: TGTGCCAGCAGTGACCCAGGACAGGGTTTGAGAAGCAATCAGCCCCAGCATTTT. It is translated as CASSDPGQGLRSNQPQHF.

This clone has more than one count but fewer than ten. This chain connects TRBV5-1 to TRBJ1-5, with D unresolved. V was clipped by 0 bases and J by 7 bases, with 14 bases between them. From germline, CDR1 is SGHRS and CDR2 YFSETQ. CDR3 length equals 15 residues. CDR3 DNA: TGCGCCAGCAGCTTGGATGGGCAGGCTAACCAGCCCCAGCATTTT. Translation gives CASSLDGQANQPQHF.

The chain links TRBV5-4 to TRBJ1-1; D gene uncertain. This CDR3 spans 13 amino acids. V lost 4 bases and J lost 2, with 9 bases in between. Germline V CDR1 and CDR2: SGHNT, YYREEE (reference sequence). The CDR3 here is CASSRQENTEAFF. The CDR3 nucleotides read TGTGCCAGCAGCCGACAAGAAAACACTGAAGCTTTCTTT.

The chain is built from TRBV5-1 and TRBJ2-3; weak D call: TRBD2 (6 bases). Germline values: CDR1 SGHRS, CDR2 YFSETQ. Trimming pared 4 bases from V and 0 bases from J, leaving 15 bases between. The length of the CDR3 is 16 residues. CDR3 DNA: TGCGCCAGCAGCCTCCTTAGCGGTGGGAGCACAGATACGCAGTATTTT. It is translated as CASSLLSGGSTDTQYF.

The chain couples TRBV5-8 to TRBJ1-5; D possibly corresponds to TRBD1 (6 bases). Germline V gives CDR1 SGHTS, CDR2 YDEGEE. The CDR3 runs to 16 residues. Trimming removed 0 bases at V and 6 bases at J, with 16 bases between. The CDR3 sequence is CASSLVGGGFRQPQHF. As DNA, the CDR3 is TGTGCCAGCAGCTTGGTAGGGGGGGGGTTTCGTCAGCCCCAGCATTTT. The full variable domain, its missing parts supplied by reference TRBV5-8 and TRBJ1-5, is EAGVTQSPTHLIKTRGQQATLRCSPISGHTSVYWYQQALGLGLQFLLWYDEGEERNRGNFPPRFSGRQFPNYSSELNVNALELEDSALYLCASSLVGGGFRQPQHFGDGTRLSIL.

The CDR3 reads CATSKYRTNIQYF. The CDR3 DNA follows: TGTGCCACCAGCAAGTATAGGACTAACATTCAGTACTTC. The rearrangement links TRBV15 to TRBJ2-4; weak D call: TRBD2 (5 bases). Germline CDR1 and CDR2: LNHNV and YYDKDF (reference sequence). V lost 4 bases and J lost 7, with 11 bases in between. This CDR3 has 13 residues.

The gene calls are TRBV12-5 and TRBJ2-5; 8 bases match TRBD2. The germline CDR1 and CDR2 sequences are LGHNT and FRNRAP. The ends lost 6 bases at V and 2 bases at J; junction bases unmatched: 11. The CDR3 length is 16 residues. The CDR3 sequence is CASGGAAIAGQETQYF. In DNA form, the CDR3 reads TGTGCTAGTGGGGGGGCGGCGATAGCGGGGCAAGAGACCCAGTACTTC.

J is TRBJ1-1 and V is TRBV2; 7 nucleotides line up with TRBD1. This CDR3 contains 13 residues. Germline assignment: CDR1 SNHLY and CDR2 FYNNEI. The J segment lost 0 bases and the V segment lost 7 bases, leaving 2 bases of the junction unmatched. The CDR3 bases are TGTGCCAGCAAGGGACAGATGAACACTGAAGCTTTCTTT. Amino acids: CASKGQMNTEAFF.

This chain joins TRBV24-1 and TRBJ2-3; 12 bases agree with TRBD2. This CDR3 spans 17 amino acids. V was pared by 7 bases and J by 5 bases, with 12 bases of the junction left unmatched. In germline, CDR1 is KGHDR, CDR2 SFDVKD. The CDR3 loop reads CATSGTVLAGGRDTQYF. The CDR3 DNA reads as TGTGCCACCAGCGGCACGGTACTAGCGGGGGGTCGAGATACGCAGTATTTT.

The rearrangement joins TRBV9 to TRBJ1-2, with TRBD1 matching 8 bases. Looked up from germline, CDR1 is SGDLS and CDR2 is YYNGEE. The CDR3 contains 15 residues. V dropped 3 bases and J dropped 7; count of bases not matched to a gene: 11. CDR3 bases: TGTGCCAGCAGCGGGCAGGACAGGGTTTCTGGTGGCTACACCTTC. This gives the protein CASSGQDRVSGGYTF.

V is TRBV6-2 or TRBV6-3 and J is TRBJ2-3; possibly TRBD2 for D (6 bases). The CDR3 sequence is 14 residues long. With 5 bases removed from V and 2 bases from J, the gap between germline ends came to 11 bases. Germline assignment: CDR1 MNHEY and CDR2 SVGEGT. Here the CDR3 DNA reads TGTGCCAGCAGTCTAGCGCACGACACAGATACGCAGTATTTT. Translated: CASSLAHDTDTQYF.

The chain links TRBV21-1 to TRBJ2-3; TRBD1 is the table's D call, not checked against the DNA. TRBV21-1 is described as a pseudogene. This CDR3 has 15 residues. The CDR3 DNA is TGTGCCAGCAGCAACCGACAGGGGATGATAGATACGCAGTATTTT. This translates into CASSNRQGMIDTQYF.

The rearrangement uses TRBV6-5 and TRBJ1-1; TRBD1 matches 7 bases. There are 12 residues in the CDR3. The trim removed 9 bases at V and 5 bases at J, leaving 6 bases unmatched. Germline V gene data show CDR1 as MNHEY and CDR2 as SVGAGI. The chain's CDR3 is CASRWGQTEAFF. In DNA form, the CDR3 reads TGTGCCAGTAGGTGGGGACAGACTGAAGCTTTCTTT.

V gene TRBV7-8 combines with J gene TRBJ2-3; 13 bases are shared with TRBD2. Germline CDR1 SGHVS, CDR2 FQNEAQ. J was trimmed by 7 bases and V by 5 bases; bases with no gene match: 9. The CDR3 is made up of 16 amino acids. The CDR3 DNA follows: TGTGCCAGCAGCAAGACTAGCGGGGGGCAACAGCATACGCAGTATTTT. Its translation: CASSKTSGGQQHTQYF. Filled out from reference TRBV7-8 and TRBJ2-3, the complete variable domain reads GAGVSQSPRYKVAKRGQDVALRCDPISGHVSLFWYQQALGQGPEFLTYFQNEAQLDKSGLPSDRFFAERPEGSVSTLKIQRTQQEDSAVYLCASSKTSGGQQHTQYFGPGTRLTVL.

This chain connects TRBV5-1 to TRBJ2-7, with 8 positions matching TRBD2. Germline V lookup: CDR1 SGHRS, CDR2 YFSETQ. V was clipped by 1 base and J by 7 bases; unmatched bases: 10. The length of the CDR3 is 15 residues. CDR3 in amino acids: CASSLYGLASEEQYF. The CDR3, as DNA: TGCGCCAGCAGCTTGTACGGACTAGCCTCTGAGGAGCAGTACTTC. The variable domain in full, completed from reference TRBV5-1 and TRBJ2-7, reads KAGVTQTPRYLIKTRGQQVTLSCSPISGHRSVSWYQQTPGQGLQFLFEYFSETQRNKGNFPGRFSGRQFSNSRSEMNVSTLELGDSALYLCASSLYGLASEEQYFGPGTRLTVT.

CDR3 sequence reads: CASSLAPGAGDTQYF. The CDR3 coding sequence is TGCGCCAGCAGCTTAGCCCCAGGGGCGGGAGATACGCAGTATTTT. This rearrangement joins TRBV5-1 to TRBJ2-3; D is possibly TRBD1 (6 bases). The germline gives CDR1 SGHRS, CDR2 YFSETQ. The CDR3 has 15 amino acids. Between the trimmed V and J ends, which lost 2 bases and 5 bases, there was a span of 15 bases.

The V gene is TRBV7-8, the J gene TRBJ2-1; TRBD1 is a possible D gene (5 bases). The CDR3 covers 17 residues. Trimming took off 1 base at V and 1 base at J, with 14 bases between the two ends. Germline loops: CDR1 SGHVS, CDR2 FQNEAQ. The CDR3 region is CASSLVRASSSYNEQFF. CDR3 nucleotides: TGTGCCAGCAGCTTAGTCAGGGCAAGTTCTTCCTACAATGAGCAGTTCTTC.

Notes on this clone: Distinct nucleotide sequences in the sample also encode this CDR3. The chain is built from TRBV7-9 and TRBJ1-1, with unresolved D. Germline V gene lookup returns CDR1 SEHNR and CDR2 FQNEAQ (reference sequence). There are 13 residues in the CDR3. V was trimmed by 5 bases and J by 1 base, leaving 8 bases between them. This CDR3 reads CASSLAGNTEAFF. The CDR3 DNA sequence: TGTGCCAGCAGCCTCGCAGGGAACACTGAAGCTTTCTTT.

The V and J genes are TRBV11-2 and TRBJ2-5; TRBD1 matches at 7 bases. There are 14 residues in the CDR3. Germline V CDR1 and CDR2: SGHAT, FQNNGV. Losses at the gene ends were 5 bases for V and 4 bases for J; bases not matched to a gene: 7. The CDR3 region has the DNA TGTGCCAGCAGCCAACAGGGGCGCAGAGAGACCCAGTACTTC. This translates into CASSQQGRRETQYF.

This clone was recorded once. The J gene is TRBJ2-7, the V gene TRBV18; a weak D match, TRBD1 (6 bases). Trimming cost V 3 bases and J 1 base, with 10 bases left between them. Germline assignment: CDR1 KGHSH and CDR2 LQKENI. The CDR3 has 14 amino acids. CDR3 in amino acids: CASSPDSQSYEQYF. In nucleotides, the CDR3 is TGTGCCAGCTCACCGGACAGCCAGTCCTACGAGCAGTACTTC.

The table lists this clone with a few counts. The CDR3 region has the DNA TGCAGCGTCCGACAGCCCGGCTACGAGCAGTACTTC. Translating it yields CSVRQPGYEQYF. The chain has TRBV29-1 and TRBJ2-7; a weak D match, TRBD1 (5 bases). With 6 bases removed from V and 3 bases from J, the gap between germline ends came to 12 bases. This CDR3 has 12 residues. CDR1 SQVTM and CDR2 ANQGSEA come from the germline V gene.